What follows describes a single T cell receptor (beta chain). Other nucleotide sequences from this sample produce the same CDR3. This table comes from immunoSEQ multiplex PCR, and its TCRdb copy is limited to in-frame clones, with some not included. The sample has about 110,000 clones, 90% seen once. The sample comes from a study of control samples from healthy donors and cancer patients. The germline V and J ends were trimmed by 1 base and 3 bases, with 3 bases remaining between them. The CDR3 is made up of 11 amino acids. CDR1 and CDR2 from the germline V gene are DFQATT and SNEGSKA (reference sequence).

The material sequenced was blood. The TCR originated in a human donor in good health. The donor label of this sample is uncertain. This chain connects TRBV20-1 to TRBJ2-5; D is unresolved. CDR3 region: CSARGEETQYF. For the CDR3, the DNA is TGCAGTGCTAGAGGAGAAGAGACCCAGTACTTC.